The clone carrying this T cell receptor (beta chain) was counted once. The data belong to a study of CD8 T cells in Susac syndrome. CDR3 length: 13 residues. V was pared by 5 bases and J by 12 bases, with 17 bases between. Germline V gene lookup returns CDR1 MNHEY and CDR2 SMNVEV (reference sequence). RNA in amounts of 0.5 to 1 ug was reverse transcribed with random hexamers. Amplification of TCR beta CDR3 by immunoSEQ multiplex PCR spanned 54 Vbeta and 13 Jbeta. TCRdb redid the calling of the immunoSEQ multiplex PCR reads with MiXCR, one entry per CDR3 protein. The sample includes roughly 120,000 distinct CDR3 sequences, 85% to 95% of them seen just once.

The J gene is TRBJ2-1, the V gene TRBV27, with D possibly being TRBD2 (5 bases). The sequence was obtained from a human donor with multiple sclerosis. What was sequenced was CD8+ T cells from PBMCs. CDR3 DNA: TGTGCCAGCAGTCCCGGACTGGCGGCAGGGCAGTTCTTC. It translates to CASSPGLAAGQFF.